These 7 T cell receptor beta chains originate from one sample sequenced in a study of cytomegalovirus exposure and HLA in healthy donors. The PCR made use of 60 Vbeta and 13 Jbeta primers. Clones were sequenced by immunoSEQ multiplex PCR, and TCRdb holds only the in-frame ones, with some missing. The sample includes around 100,000 clones, 60% to 80% of them seen just once. The source material was PBMCs. The source is a man aged 18-30 years in good health and CMV-seropositive.

Of note for this clone: The same CDR3 arises from other DNA sequences in this sample as well. V gene TRBV5-4 combines with J gene TRBJ2-3, with TRBD2 matching over 9 bases. Germline V CDR1 and CDR2: SGHNT, YYREEE (reference sequence). The CDR3 has 15 amino acids. V gave up 4 bases and J gave up 0 bases; unmatched junction bases: 3. The CDR3 loop reads CASSQTSGSTDTQYF. CDR3 DNA: TGTGCCAGCAGCCAGACTAGCGGAAGCACAGATACGCAGTATTTT.

The V call is TRBV19, the J call TRBJ1-2; D not resolved. Trimming pared 3 bases from V and 4 bases from J, leaving 15 bases between. CDR3 length equals 15 residues. The germline gives CDR1 LNHDA, CDR2 SQIVND (reference sequence). This chain's CDR3 is CASSIGTEYPYGYTF. The CDR3 DNA reads as TGTGCCAGTAGTATCGGTACAGAGTACCCCTATGGCTACACCTTC.

The rearrangement uses TRBV4-1 and TRBJ1-5, with D possibly matching TRBD1 (5 bases). V gave up 1 base and J gave up 2 bases, with 12 bases separating them. The CDR3 is 16 residues long. Germline V gene lookup returns CDR1 MGHRA and CDR2 YSYEKL. The DNA of the CDR3 is TGCGCCAGCAGCCAAGGCCTGGGGCTTGGCAATCAGCCCCAGCATTTT. This sequence encodes CASSQGLGLGNQPQHF.

The chain couples TRBV6-5 to TRBJ1-4, with 10 bases that match TRBD1. CDR3 size: 13 residues. From germline, CDR1 is MNHEY and CDR2 SVGAGI. V shed 6 bases and J 8 bases; nucleotides not matched to a gene: 3. The CDR3 DNA reads as TGTGCCAGCAGACGGACAGGGGGGGAAAAACTGTTTTTT. Its protein product is CASRRTGGEKLFF.

The chain is built from TRBV4-1 and TRBJ2-3; 9 bases match TRBD2. The CDR3 is made up of 15 amino acids. CDR1 is MGHRA, CDR2 YSYEKL, per germline. Germline trimming cut 4 bases from V and 6 bases from J; bases unmatched to any gene: 8. CDR3 bases: TGCGCCAGCAGCCTGGCTAGCGGGGTTGAGGATACGCAGTATTTT. This encodes CASSLASGVEDTQYF.

J is TRBJ2-4 and V is TRBV29-1; perhaps TRBD1 as D (5 bases). Germline loops: CDR1 SQVTM, CDR2 ANQGSEA. V was clipped by 3 bases and J by 4 bases, with 7 bases between them. CDR3 length: 12 amino acids. The CDR3, as DNA: TGCAGCGTTGAGGCAGGGAAAAACATTCAGTACTTC. This sequence encodes CSVEAGKNIQYF. The complete variable domain, with remaining parts taken from reference TRBV29-1 and TRBJ2-4, reads SAVISQKPSRDICQRGTSLTIQCQVDSQVTMMFWYRQQPGQSLTLIATANQGSEATYESGFVIDKFPISRPNLTFSTLTVSNMSPEDSSIYLCSVEAGKNIQYFGAGTRLSVL.

The table lists this clone with a few counts. V is TRBV6-6 and J is TRBJ2-2, with TRBD2 matching over 8 bases. This CDR3 is built from 16 residues. Germline CDR1 and CDR2: MNHNY and SVGAGI (reference sequence). The junction had 10 bases not matched to a gene; V was cut back by 7 bases and J by 3 bases. In DNA form, the CDR3 reads TGTGCCAGCAAAATAACCGGGACTAGGGACACCGGGGAGCTGTTTTTT. Its translation is CASKITGTRDTGELFF.